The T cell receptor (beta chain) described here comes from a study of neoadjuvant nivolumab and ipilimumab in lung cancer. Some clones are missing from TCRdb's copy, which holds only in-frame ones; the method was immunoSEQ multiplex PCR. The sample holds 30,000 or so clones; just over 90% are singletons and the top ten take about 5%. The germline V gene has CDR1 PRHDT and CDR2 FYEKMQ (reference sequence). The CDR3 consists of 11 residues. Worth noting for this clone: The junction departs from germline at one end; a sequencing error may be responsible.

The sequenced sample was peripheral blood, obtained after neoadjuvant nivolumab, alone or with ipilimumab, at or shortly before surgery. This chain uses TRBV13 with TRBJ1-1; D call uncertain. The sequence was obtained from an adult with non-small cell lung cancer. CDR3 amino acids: CASSLTAEAFF. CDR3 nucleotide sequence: TGTGCCAGCAGCTTAACGGCTGAGGCTTTCTTT.